These 6 T cell receptor beta chains were all obtained from the same sample, sequenced in a study of control samples from healthy donors and cancer patients. Some clones are missing from TCRdb's copy, which holds only in-frame ones; the method was immunoSEQ multiplex PCR. The sample consists of 68,000 or so clones, around 80% of them appearing once. What was sequenced was blood. The receptors shown here come from a man between 60 and 75 years old in good health.

The rearrangement links TRBV7-9 to TRBJ2-1, with 8 bases matching TRBD2. Losses at the gene ends were 2 bases for V and 6 bases for J; bases not matched to a gene: 6. Per germline, CDR1 SEHNR and CDR2 FQNEAQ (reference sequence). CDR3 length equals 15 residues. This CDR3 reads CASSLRSGSGNEQFF. The CDR3, as DNA: TGTGCCAGCAGCTTAAGAAGCGGGAGTGGCAATGAGCAGTTCTTC.

The rearrangement links TRBV7-2 to TRBJ2-3; D is unresolved. The CDR3 runs 12 residues. CDR1 and CDR2 from the germline V gene are SGHTA and FQGNSA. Trimming removed 0 bases at V and 6 bases at J, with 4 bases between. In DNA form, the CDR3 reads TGTGCCAGCAGCTTAGCGAGGGATACGCAGTATTTT. Its protein is CASSLARDTQYF.

The CDR3 nucleotides read TGTGCCAGCAGCGGGACGGGCAATCAGCCCCAGCATTTT. It specifies CASSGTGNQPQHF. The chain carries TRBV3-1 (or the pseudogene TRBV3-2) and TRBJ1-5, with D perhaps TRBD1 (5 bases). Germline V gene lookup returns CDR1 LGHDT and CDR2 YNNKEL (reference sequence). This CDR3 region has 13 residues. V lost 5 bases, J lost 2 bases, and 7 bases lay in between.

V usage is TRBV7-9 and J usage is TRBJ2-2; D unresolved. Germline V gives CDR1 SEHNR, CDR2 FQNEAQ (reference sequence). Trimming left V 5 bases short and J 5 bases short, with 15 bases between. This CDR3 is 15 amino acids long. DNA of the CDR3: TGTGCCAGCAGCCTCGGACGCTTCCCAACCGGGGAGCTGTTTTTT. It specifies CASSLGRFPTGELFF. Looking up the rest from reference TRBV7-9 and TRBJ2-2 gives the full variable domain: DTGVSQNPRHKITKRGQNVTFRCDPISEHNRLYWYRQTLGQGPEFLTYFQNEAQLEKSRLLSDRFSAERPKGSFSTLEIQRTEQGDSAMYLCASSLGRFPTGELFFGEGSRLTVL.

This clone was picked up a small number of times. The V gene is TRBV7-9, the J gene TRBJ2-5; unclear D gene. The CDR3 has 13 amino acids. Trimming stripped 1 base from V and 5 bases from J, with 8 bases between. Germline-derived CDR1 and CDR2 are SEHNR and FQNEAQ (reference sequence). The CDR3 DNA sequence: TGTGCCAGCAGCTTAGATGGGTTGGAGACCCAGTACTTC. Translation: CASSLDGLETQYF.

This clone has just a few counts. The chain combines TRBV5-1 with TRBJ2-2; no definite D call. Germline loops: CDR1 SGHRS, CDR2 YFSETQ. The CDR3 is made up of 15 amino acids. V dropped 0 bases and J dropped 6 bases, with 12 bases sitting between them. CDR3 loop: CASSLDILVAGELFF. CDR3 bases: TGCGCCAGCAGCTTGGATATTTTGGTGGCCGGGGAGCTGTTTTTT.